The sample holds a few counts of the clone carrying this T cell receptor (beta chain). This sample is drawn from a study of cytomegalovirus exposure and HLA in healthy donors. V shed 0 bases, J shed 6 bases, and the junction held 4 bases outside the gene matches. CDR1 SGHDT and CDR2 YYEEEE come from the germline V gene. CDR3 size: 14 residues. The PCR made use of 60 Vbeta and 13 Jbeta primers. The data were produced by immunoSEQ multiplex PCR, yet TCRdb's version contains in-frame clones alone and is incomplete. This sample yields about 140,000 clones, of which around 77% are seen a single time; 2% to 2.5% belongs to the top ten.

This TCR came from a man younger than 40 in good health and CMV-seronegative. The chain joins TRBV5-6 to TRBJ2-7, with 9 bases fitting TRBD1. Sample: PBMCs. The CDR3 sequence is CASSLVQGAGEQYF. The CDR3 coding sequence is TGTGCCAGCAGCTTGGTACAGGGGGCGGGCGAGCAGTACTTC.